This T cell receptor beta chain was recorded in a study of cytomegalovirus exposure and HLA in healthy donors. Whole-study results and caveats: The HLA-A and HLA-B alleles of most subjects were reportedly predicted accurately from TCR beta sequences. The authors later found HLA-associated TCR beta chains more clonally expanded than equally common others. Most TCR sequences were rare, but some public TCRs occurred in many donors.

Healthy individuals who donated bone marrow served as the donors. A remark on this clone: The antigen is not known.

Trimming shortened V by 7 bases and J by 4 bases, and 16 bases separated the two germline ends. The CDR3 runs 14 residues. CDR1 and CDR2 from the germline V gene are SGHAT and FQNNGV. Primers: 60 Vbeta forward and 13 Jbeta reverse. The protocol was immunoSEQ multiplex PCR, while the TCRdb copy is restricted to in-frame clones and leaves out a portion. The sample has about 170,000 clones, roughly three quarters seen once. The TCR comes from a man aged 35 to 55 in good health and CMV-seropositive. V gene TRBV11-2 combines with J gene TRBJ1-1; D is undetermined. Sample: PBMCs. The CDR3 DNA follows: TGTGCCAGCAAAAACGACCAGGCGAGCACTGAAGCTTTCTTT. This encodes CASKNDQASTEAFF.